This record covers a single T cell receptor (beta chain). CDR3 length equals 13 residues. The ends were cut back, 1 base at V and 7 bases at J, with 10 bases in the middle. Germline values: CDR1 LGHDT, CDR2 YNNKEL (reference sequence). The assay was immunoSEQ multiplex PCR, and TCRdb's table has in-frame clones only and misses some. The sample contains fewer than 200,000 clones, approximately 90% of which appear only once. This sample stems from a study of control samples from healthy donors and cancer patients. The receptor comes from a man aged 25 to 40 in good health. Sequencing was carried out using blood. V usage is TRBV3-1 (or the pseudogene TRBV3-2) and J usage is TRBJ1-1; D is unclear. CDR3 nucleotides: TGTGCCAGCAGCCAAGGGGCGGACGGTGAAGCTTTCTTT. Translating it yields CASSQGADGEAFF.